This T cell receptor beta chain was sequenced for a study of cytomegalovirus exposure and HLA in healthy donors. Looking at the study overall: The 120 or so validation repertoires were reported in a later analysis to have been generated on the same platform as the approximately 700 first-cohort repertoires.

V was cut by 7 bases and J by 2 bases, with 15 bases left in between. Looked up from germline, CDR1 is SNHLY and CDR2 is FYNNEI. CDR3 size: 15 residues. Profiling relied on immunoSEQ multiplex PCR, and the TCRdb table lists in-frame clones only, not all of them. Here the sample spans about 120,000 clones, more than 75% being singletons. General study results and limits: Many donors shared some public TCRs, even though most TCR sequences were rare. A few chains tied to CMV proved CMV antigen-specific in vitro.

To note about this clone: Its antigen is unknown.

Sequencing input: PBMCs. The origin of this receptor is a woman in her twenties or thirties in good health and CMV-seronegative. V and J are TRBV2 and TRBJ1-5, with D perhaps matching TRBD1 (5 bases). The CDR3 spells CASNTDGGGNQPQHF. CDR3 in DNA: TGTGCCAGCAATACGGACGGAGGGGGCAATCAGCCCCAGCATTTT.